The entry below describes one T cell receptor beta chain. Its antigen is undetermined. The PCR made use of 60 Vbeta and 13 Jbeta primers. The assay was immunoSEQ multiplex PCR, and TCRdb's table has in-frame clones only and misses some. Of some 120,000 clones in the sample, 80% were seen once. The CDR3 is made up of 14 amino acids. V was pared by 1 base and J by 4 bases, with 10 bases between. The germline CDR1 and CDR2 sequences are SEHNR and FQNEAQ (reference sequence). The data originate from a study of cytomegalovirus exposure and HLA in healthy donors. Study results and limitations: The authors confirmed in vitro that a few CMV-associated chains were specific for CMV antigens. The authors later found HLA-associated TCR beta chains more clonally expanded than equally common others.

Source material: PBMCs. The rearrangement links TRBV7-9 to TRBJ1-2; TRBD1 might be the D (5 bases). The TCR was taken from a man aged 25 to 45 in good health and CMV-seronegative. CDR3 in DNA: TGTGCCAGCAGCTTAGAATCACAGGCCTATGGCTACACCTTC. It yields the protein CASSLESQAYGYTF.